The 13 T cell receptor beta chains in this list originate from one sample, sequenced in a study of cytomegalovirus exposure and HLA in healthy donors. PCR used 60 Vbeta primers and 13 Jbeta primers. Here immunoSEQ multiplex PCR was the method, and the copy in TCRdb shows in-frame clones only, minus some. The repertoire holds 90,000 to 120,000 clones, with approximately 79% as singletons. Sequenced material: PBMCs. The receptors stem from a woman aged 40 to 50 in good health and CMV-seropositive.

V is TRBV6-5 and J is TRBJ1-4; 9 nucleotides line up with TRBD1. The CDR3 loop spans 14 amino acids. In germline, CDR1 is MNHEY, CDR2 SVGAGI. V lost 6 bases, J lost 10 bases, and 9 bases stayed unmatched. This CDR3 reads CASRRQGGSPKLFF. The CDR3 DNA follows: TGTGCCAGCAGGCGACAGGGGGGTTCACCAAAACTGTTTTTT.

Only a few counts were recorded for this clone. J is TRBJ1-4 and V is TRBV5-4; D not resolved. V gave up 4 bases and J gave up 0 bases, with 13 bases separating them. The CDR3 spans 16 residues. The germline V gene encodes CDR1 SGHNT and CDR2 YYREEE (reference sequence). The CDR3 DNA sequence: TGTGCCAGCAGCCCCGGCGGTGGCGCAACTAATGAAAAACTGTTTTTT. Translated, it gives CASSPGGGATNEKLFF.

V gene TRBV7-9 combines with J gene TRBJ1-2; 11 bases are shared with TRBD1. The length of the CDR3 is 15 residues. After removal of 6 bases from V and 4 bases from J, the junction contained 7 bases not matched to a gene. The V gene's germline CDR1 is SEHNR and CDR2 FQNEAQ (reference sequence). CDR3 coding DNA: TGTGCCAGCAGACCTCCGGGACAGGGGGTCTATGGCTACACCTTC. Its translation is CASRPPGQGVYGYTF. The full variable domain, with the rest looked up from reference TRBV7-9 and TRBJ1-2, is DTGVSQNPRHKITKRGQNVTFRCDPISEHNRLYWYRQTLGQGPEFLTYFQNEAQLEKSRLLSDRFSAERPKGSFSTLEIQRTEQGDSAMYLCASRPPGQGVYGYTFGSGTRLTVV.

The chain combines TRBV11-2 with TRBJ2-7; 10 nucleotides match TRBD2. The CDR3 loop spans 16 amino acids. Germline V gives CDR1 SGHAT, CDR2 FQNNGV. The trim removed 1 base at V and 2 bases at J, leaving 5 bases unmatched. CDR3 loop: CASSLGGLAGAYEQYF. The CDR3 DNA follows: TGTGCCAGCAGCTTAGGGGGTCTAGCGGGGGCCTACGAGCAGTACTTC.

The V and J genes are TRBV29-1 and TRBJ1-3, with TRBD1 matching 7 bases. J gave up 0 bases and V 7 bases, and 9 bases lay outside the gene matches. This CDR3 is 15 amino acids long. Germline loops: CDR1 SQVTM, CDR2 ANQGSEA. The CDR3 DNA is TGCAGCGCCGGACAGGATCTGACCTCTGGAAACACCATATATTTT. Encoded protein: CSAGQDLTSGNTIYF.

In the case of this clone: An end of the junction differs from the germline gene, which may be a read error. Distinct nucleotide sequences in the sample also encode this CDR3. V gene TRBV29-1 combines with J gene TRBJ1-1, with TRBD1 identical over 9 bases. Germline-derived CDR1 and CDR2 are SQVTM and ANQGSEA. This CDR3 has 13 residues. The CDR3 DNA reads as TGTAGCGCCCTGGGACAGGGGAACACTGAAGCTTTCTTT. This codes for CSALGQGNTEAFF.

This sequence joins TRBV19 and TRBJ1-1, with D possibly being TRBD1 (5 bases). Trimming took off 10 bases at V and 0 bases at J, with 21 bases between the two ends. Looked up from germline, CDR1 is LNHDA and CDR2 is SQIVND (reference sequence). The CDR3 totals 16 residues. The CDR3 DNA reads as TGTGCCACCTTCCCCAGGGCCGGTTCGATGAACACTGAAGCTTTCTTT. Its translation is CATFPRAGSMNTEAFF.

This clone was counted once. This chain connects TRBV19 to TRBJ1-2, with no clear D. The CDR3 runs to 13 residues. Germline V gene data show CDR1 as LNHDA and CDR2 as SQIVND (reference sequence). The V end lost 0 bases, the J end lost 8 bases, and 10 bases lay between the germline ends. CDR3: CASSIEGDRGYTF. CDR3 bases: TGTGCCAGTAGTATAGAGGGAGATCGAGGCTACACCTTC.

This chain joins TRBV27 and TRBJ1-6, with D hard to call. Looked up from germline, CDR1 is MNHEY and CDR2 is SMNVEV (reference sequence). The CDR3 is 16 residues long. V lost 8 bases and J lost 2, with 16 bases in between. CDR3 nucleotides: TGTGCCAGCCGGGGAGGATTTTCAACCTATAATTCACCCCTCCACTTT. This codes for CASRGGFSTYNSPLHF.

This chain connects TRBV7-9 to TRBJ1-1; 8 bases are a match to TRBD1. Trimming took 2 bases from V and 4 from J; bases not matched to a gene: 3. The CDR3 is made up of 14 amino acids. Germline V gene lookup returns CDR1 SEHNR and CDR2 FQNEAQ (reference sequence). The CDR3 sequence is CASSLKGTGTEAFF. For the CDR3, the DNA is TGTGCCAGCAGCTTAAAGGGGACAGGCACTGAAGCTTTCTTT.

The chain links TRBV4-3 to TRBJ2-6, with D possibly TRBD2 on 5 matching bases. Between the trimmed V and J ends, which lost 2 bases and 1 base, there was a span of 9 bases. The CDR3 is made up of 16 amino acids. Germline values: CDR1 LGHNA, CDR2 YSLEER. CDR3 sequence (DNA): TGCGCCAGCAGCCAACAACCGGGGTCTGGGGCCAACGTCCTGACTTTC. It yields the protein CASSQQPGSGANVLTF.

This chain joins TRBV5-4 and TRBJ1-4; 10 bases fit TRBD1. In germline, CDR1 is SGHNT, CDR2 YYREEE (reference sequence). CDR3 length: 14 amino acids. With 6 bases clipped from V and 8 bases from J, the junction kept 7 bases outside the gene matches. The CDR3 DNA reads TGTGCCAGCACCATGACAGGGGGCGGCGAAAAACTGTTTTTT. The encoded protein is CASTMTGGGEKLFF.

The rearrangement links TRBV7-8 to TRBJ2-3, with TRBD2 identical over 8 bases. CDR1 is SGHVS, CDR2 FQNEAQ, per germline. This CDR3 region has 16 residues. V trimming: 1 base; J trimming: 2 bases; junction bases outside the gene matches: 5. The CDR3 loop is CASSLVSGGATDTQYF. Written as DNA, the CDR3 is TGTGCCAGCAGCTTAGTTTCCGGGGGGGCCACAGATACGCAGTATTTT.